One T cell receptor (beta chain) is described in this entry. Clones were read by immunoSEQ multiplex PCR, and TCRdb kept only the in-frame ones, dropping some. The data contain 250,000 to 350,000 clones, 80% to 95% of them singletons. The entry originates in a study of blood T cell repertoires in COVID-19. Enrolled during active infection, Seattle patients were then followed longitudinally. Per germline, CDR1 SGHRS and CDR2 YFSETQ. This CDR3 spans 16 amino acids. The junction had 5 bases not matched to a gene; V was cut back by 0 bases and J by 1 base. J is TRBJ2-3 and V is TRBV5-1; TRBD2 matches 7 bases. The material sequenced was peripheral blood. The receptor's source is a woman aged 25 to 45 with COVID-19, enrolled during active disease. The CDR3 DNA follows: TGCGCCAGCAGCTTGGCCGGGCTAGCGGGCACAGATACGCAGTATTTT. Residues: CASSLAGLAGTDTQYF. Variable domain in full (rest from reference TRBV5-1 and TRBJ2-3): KAGVTQTPRYLIKTRGQQVTLSCSPISGHRSVSWYQQTPGQGLQFLFEYFSETQRNKGNFPGRFSGRQFSNSRSEMNVSTLELGDSALYLCASSLAGLAGTDTQYFGPGTRLTVL.